This T cell receptor (beta chain) was recovered during a study of PD-L1 blockade in urothelial cancer. Study-wide context: Dosed intravenously at 1,200 mg every 3 weeks, atezolizumab was initiated by patients at some point between 2012 and 2014. Analysis of the blood was performed 3 weeks (second dose) and 6 weeks after treatment start. The median number of T cells present in blood samples was 130,000 to 150,000.

Synthetic TCR analog templates were spiked into all PCRs individually. Sequenced by immunoSEQ multiplex PCR; TCRdb stores in-frame clones only, minus some. In the table there are about 38,000 clones, approximately 90% of which are singletons. The CDR3 loop spans 16 amino acids. V lost 5 bases to trimming and J lost 0 bases, with 14 bases between them. Per the germline V gene, CDR1 is SNHLY and CDR2 is FYNNEI. Sequenced here: PBMCs, sampled around atezolizumab (anti-PD-L1) treatment. The source of this sequence is a man between 65 and 85 years old with urothelial cancer. The J gene is TRBJ2-1, the V gene TRBV2; D is unresolved. The CDR3 reads CASSTQRLSSYNEQFF. The CDR3 DNA sequence: TGTGCCAGCAGTACGCAGCGCTTAAGCTCCTACAATGAGCAGTTCTTC. Full variable domain (missing parts from reference TRBV2 and TRBJ2-1): EPEVTQTPSHQVTQMGQEVILRCVPISNHLYFYWYRQILGQKVEFLVSFYNNEISEKSEIFDDQFSVERPDGSNFTLKIRSTKLEDSAMYFCASSTQRLSSYNEQFFGPGTRLTVL.